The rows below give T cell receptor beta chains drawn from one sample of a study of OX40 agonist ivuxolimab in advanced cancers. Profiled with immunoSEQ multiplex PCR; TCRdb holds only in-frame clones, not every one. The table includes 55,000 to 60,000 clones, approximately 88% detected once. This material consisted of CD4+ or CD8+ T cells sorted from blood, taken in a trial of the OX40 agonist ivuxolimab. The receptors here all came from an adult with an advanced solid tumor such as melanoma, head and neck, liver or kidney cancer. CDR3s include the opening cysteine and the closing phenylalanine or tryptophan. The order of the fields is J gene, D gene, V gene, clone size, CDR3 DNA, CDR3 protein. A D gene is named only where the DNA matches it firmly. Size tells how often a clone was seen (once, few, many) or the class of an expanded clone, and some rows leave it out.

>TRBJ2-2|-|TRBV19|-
TGTGCCAGCCCATCGAGGGACACCGGGGAGCTGTTTTTT
CASPSRDTGELFF
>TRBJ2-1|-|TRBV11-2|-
TGTGCCAGCAGCTTAAATCAGGGGATTTCCTACAATGAGCAGTTCTTC
CASSLNQGISYNEQFF
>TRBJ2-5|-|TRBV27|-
TGTGCCAGCAGTTCACAAGAGACCCAGTACTTC
CASSSQETQYF
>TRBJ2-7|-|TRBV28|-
TGTGCCAGCAGTTTGGGCAGCTACGAGCAGTACTTC
CASSLGSYEQYF
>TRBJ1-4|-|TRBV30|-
TGTGCCTGGAATCTAGGGGTTCAGAGAGAAAAACTGTTTTTT
CAWNLGVQREKLFF
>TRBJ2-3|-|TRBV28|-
TGTGCCAGCAGCCCCAGCGAGGGAACAGATACGCAGTATTTT
CASSPSEGTDTQYF
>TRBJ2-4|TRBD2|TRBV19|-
TGTGCCAGTGGGCTCCGCGGGGGGGCCAAAAACATTCAGTACTTC
CASGLRGGAKNIQYF
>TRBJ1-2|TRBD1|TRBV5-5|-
TGTGCCAGCAGCCCTAGGACAGGATTTAACTATGGCTACACCTTC
CASSPRTGFNYGYTF
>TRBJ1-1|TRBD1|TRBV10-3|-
TGTGCCATCAGTGGCGTGACAGGGACGTTAGGCACTGAAGCTTTCTTT
CAISGVTGTLGTEAFF
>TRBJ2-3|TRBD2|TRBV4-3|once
TGCGCCAGCAGCCAAGATCAGAGCGGGAAAATGGGGGATACGCAGTATTTT
CASSQDQSGKMGDTQYF
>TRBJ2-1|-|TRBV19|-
TGTGCCAGTAGTATAACGGTCAGGAGCCCTTACAATGAGCAGTTCTTC
CASSITVRSPYNEQFF
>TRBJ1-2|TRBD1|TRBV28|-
TGTGCCACCGGACAGGTCTATGGCTACACCTTC
CATGQVYGYTF
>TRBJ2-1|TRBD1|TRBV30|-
TGTGCCTGGGGGGGACAGGGAAATGAGCAGTTCTTC
CAWGGQGNEQFF
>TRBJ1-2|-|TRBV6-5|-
TGTGCCAGCAGTTCACCGGGACGGAGTATTGGCTACACCTTC
CASSSPGRSIGYTF
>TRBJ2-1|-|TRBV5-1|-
TGCGCCAGCAGCTTGGCGGGGGCGAACTCCTACAATGAGCAGTTCTTC
CASSLAGANSYNEQFF
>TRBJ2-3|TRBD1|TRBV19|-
TGTGCCAGTAGTAACACCGGGACAGGGGGCGCAGATACGCAGTATTTT
CASSNTGTGGADTQYF
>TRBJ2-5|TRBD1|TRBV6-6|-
TGTGCCAGCAGTAAGCGCTCCGGGACAGGCCAAGAGACCCAGTACTTC
CASSKRSGTGQETQYF
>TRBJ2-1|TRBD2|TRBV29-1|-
TGCAGCGTGGTGGGCGGGACTAGCGGGAGTTACAATGAGCAGTTCTTC
CSVVGGTSGSYNEQFF
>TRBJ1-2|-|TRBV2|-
TGTGCCAGCAGTGTGAGCCTTAACTATGGCTACACCTTC
CASSVSLNYGYTF
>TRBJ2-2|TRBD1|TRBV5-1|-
TGCGCCAGCAGCCCCGGGACAGGCGGAGGAGAGCTGTTTTTT
CASSPGTGGGELFF
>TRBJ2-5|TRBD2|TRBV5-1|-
TGCGCCAGCAGCTCGGGGGGGGCCGGGGAGACCCAGTACTTC
CASSSGGAGETQYF
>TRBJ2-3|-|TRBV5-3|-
TGTGCCAGAAGCCTACTCACAGATACGCAGTATTTT
CARSLLTDTQYF
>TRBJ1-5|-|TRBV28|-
TGTGCCAGCAGTACCCTTTTGGGACAATCCCAGCCCCAGCATTTT
CASSTLLGQSQPQHF
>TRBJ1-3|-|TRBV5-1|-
TGCGCCAGCAGTACGGGGGACTTTGGAAACACCATATATTTT
CASSTGDFGNTIYF
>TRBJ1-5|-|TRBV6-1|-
TGTGCCAGCAGTGAAAGTCCCAGCTATAGCAATCAGCCCCAGCATTTT
CASSESPSYSNQPQHF
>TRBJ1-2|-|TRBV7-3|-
TGTGCCAGCAGCTTATACACCCCAAGCGGGACGGACTATGGCTACACCTTC
CASSLYTPSGTDYGYTF
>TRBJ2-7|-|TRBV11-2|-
TGTGCCAGCAGCTTCCAGGACACTTCCTACGAGCAGTACTTC
CASSFQDTSYEQYF
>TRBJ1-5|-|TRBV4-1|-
TGCGCCAGCAGCCACCTCCCCGGGACTAGCAATCAGCCCCAGCATTTT
CASSHLPGTSNQPQHF
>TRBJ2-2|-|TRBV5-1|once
TGCGCCAGCAGCCCGGGTCAAGGGCGGTCCGGGGAGCTGTTTTTT
CASSPGQGRSGELFF
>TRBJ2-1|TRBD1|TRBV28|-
TGTGCCAGCAGTTCGGCCGGGACAGGGTCCTACAATGAGCAGTTCTTC
CASSSAGTGSYNEQFF
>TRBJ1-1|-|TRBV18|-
TGTGCCAGCTCACCCAATTCAGACAGGAACACTGAAGCTTTCTTT
CASSPNSDRNTEAFF
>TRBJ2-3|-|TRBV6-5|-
TGTGCCAGCAGCCGCGAGAGGTCCAGCACAGATACGCAGTATTTT
CASSRERSSTDTQYF
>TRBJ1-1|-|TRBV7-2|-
TGTGCCAGCAGCTTAGTCGGAGGGAGCACTGAAGCTTTCTTT
CASSLVGGSTEAFF
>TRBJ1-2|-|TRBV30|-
TGTGCCTGGAGTCCACACAGGGTTATCGGCTACACCTTC
CAWSPHRVIGYTF
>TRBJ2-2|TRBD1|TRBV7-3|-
TGTGCCAGCAGCGTACAGGGGACCGGGGAGCTGTTTTTT
CASSVQGTGELFF
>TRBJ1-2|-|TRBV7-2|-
TGTGCCAGCAGTCCGAGGGTTTCGGCAGGACAAAACTATGGCTACACCTTC
CASSPRVSAGQNYGYTF
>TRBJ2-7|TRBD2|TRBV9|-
TGTGCCAGCAGCTTCGCTCCCCTAGCGGGAGGGGGATACGAGCAGTACTTC
CASSFAPLAGGGYEQYF
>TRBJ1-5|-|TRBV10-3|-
TGTGCCATCAGTGACGGGCCGAAAGGCAATCAGCCCCAGCATTTT
CAISDGPKGNQPQHF
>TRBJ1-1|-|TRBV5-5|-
TGTGCCAGCAGCTTTGTAACCATGAACACTGAAGCTTTCTTT
CASSFVTMNTEAFF
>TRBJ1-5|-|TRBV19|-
TGTGCCAGTAGCGCATCACTAGCGGGAGGTCAGCATTTT
CASSASLAGGQHF
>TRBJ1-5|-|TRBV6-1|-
TGTGCCAGCAGTTACAATCAGCCCCAGCATTTT
CASSYNQPQHF
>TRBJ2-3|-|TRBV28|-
TGTGCCAGCAGTTATAGAGATACGCAGTATTTT
CASSYRDTQYF
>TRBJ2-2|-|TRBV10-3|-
TGTGCCATCAGTAGGACGGACACCGGGGAGCTGTTTTTT
CAISRTDTGELFF
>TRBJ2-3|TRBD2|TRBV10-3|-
TGTGCCATCAGCGGGCCTAGCGGAACAGATACGCAGTATTTT
CAISGPSGTDTQYF
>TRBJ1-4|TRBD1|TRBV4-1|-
TGCGCCAGCAGCCAAGGGGACAGGGGGGAAAAACTGTTTTTT
CASSQGDRGEKLFF
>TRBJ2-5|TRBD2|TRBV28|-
TGTGCCAGCAGTCTAGCGGGAGGGCCGCTGGGAGAGACCCAGTACTTC
CASSLAGGPLGETQYF
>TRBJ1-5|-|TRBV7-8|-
TGTGCCAGCAGCTTACGACGGAGTAATAGCAATCAGCCCCAGCATTTT
CASSLRRSNSNQPQHF
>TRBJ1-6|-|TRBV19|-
TGTGCCAGTAGTTCAAAAGGGGTAGGGTGGAAGGGGGATAATTCACCCCTCCACTTT
CASSSKGVGWKGDNSPLHF
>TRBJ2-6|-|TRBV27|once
TGTGCCAGCAGAGACGTCTCTGGGGCCAACGTCCTGACTTTC
CASRDVSGANVLTF
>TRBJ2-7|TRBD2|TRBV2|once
TGTGCCAGCAGTGAAGCAGGACTAGCGGGAGGGTTCTACGAGCAGTACTTC
CASSEAGLAGGFYEQYF
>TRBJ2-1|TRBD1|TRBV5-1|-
TGCGCCAGCAGCCTGGGACAGGATATTCAGTTCTTC
CASSLGQDIQFF
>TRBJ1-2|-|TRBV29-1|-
TGCAGCGTTGACGGGGGTGCGGCCTATGGCTACACCTTC
CSVDGGAAYGYTF
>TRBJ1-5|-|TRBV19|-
TGTGCCAGTAGCGGGGGGGTATGGAATCAGCCCCAGCATTTT
CASSGGVWNQPQHF
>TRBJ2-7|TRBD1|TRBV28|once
TGTGCCAGCAGCCCACAGGGGGGCATTCCCTACGAGCAGTACTTC
CASSPQGGIPYEQYF
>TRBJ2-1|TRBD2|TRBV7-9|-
TGTGCCAGCAGCTCCGGACTAGCGGGAGGGGACTACAATGAGCAGTTCTTC
CASSSGLAGGDYNEQFF
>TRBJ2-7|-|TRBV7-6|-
TGTGCCAGCAGCCCTGGAGGTTCCAGCTACGAGCAGTACTTC
CASSPGGSSYEQYF
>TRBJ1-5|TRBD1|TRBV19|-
TGTGCCAGTAGTATAGATCGAGGGGGCGTTCAGCCCCAGCATTTT
CASSIDRGGVQPQHF